The 10 T cell receptor beta chains given below trace back to one sample, sequenced in a study of follicular helper T cells after annual influenza vaccination. The method was immunoSEQ multiplex PCR; TCRdb's version includes in-frame clones alone and lacks a portion of them. The table includes 8,500 to 9,000 clones, around 80% detected once. Time point described: 2014-2015 season, 7 days after vaccination. Material: CXCR5+ CD38- circulating T follicular helper cells from blood, obtained 7 days after influenza vaccination. Regarding subset: circulating Tfh, non-naive CD4+CXCR5+PD-1+ (ICOS+CD38+ or ICOS-CD38-). All receptors come from an adult who received the influenza vaccine.

The chain carries TRBV4-2 and TRBJ1-5; D is ambiguous. The CDR3 has 16 residues. Germline V gene sequence: CDR1 LGHNA, CDR2 YNFKEQ. Trimming pared 1 base from V and 0 bases from J, leaving 10 bases between. The CDR3 region has the DNA TGTGCCAGCAGCCAAGGATTCAGCAATAGCAATCAGCCCCAGCATTTT. Its protein product is CASSQGFSNSNQPQHF.

This chain joins TRBV7-9 and TRBJ1-3; D is undetermined. V gave up 6 bases and J gave up 0 bases, with 6 bases separating them. The V gene's germline CDR1 is SEHNR and CDR2 FQNEAQ (reference sequence). The length of the CDR3 is 13 residues. The CDR3 region has the DNA TGTGCCAGCAGTAAGACCTCTGGAAACACCATATATTTT. It codes for CASSKTSGNTIYF.

The chain is built from TRBV5-6 and TRBJ2-5; D perhaps matches TRBD1 (5 bases). Germline loops: CDR1 SGHDT, CDR2 YYEEEE. V shed 0 bases and J shed 4 bases, with 10 bases lying between them. The CDR3 covers 14 residues. CDR3 nucleotide sequence: TGTGCCAGCAGCTTGGGACTCCAGGGAGAGACCCAGTACTTC. Protein: CASSLGLQGETQYF.

This chain uses TRBV6-5 with TRBJ2-7, with TRBD2 identical over 12 bases. The V gene end was trimmed by 4 bases and the J gene end by 1 base; junction bases not matched to a gene: 5. The CDR3 is made up of 16 amino acids. Germline V lookup: CDR1 MNHEY, CDR2 SVGAGI. The CDR3 protein is CASSSLTSGSSYEQYF. The CDR3 nucleotides read TGTGCCAGCAGTTCCCTGACTAGCGGGAGTTCCTACGAGCAGTACTTC.

This chain uses TRBV30 with TRBJ2-2; D possibly corresponds to TRBD1 (5 bases). Germline CDR1 and CDR2: GTSNPN and SVGIG (reference sequence). V was trimmed by 4 bases and J by 5 bases, leaving 11 bases between them. CDR3 length: 13 residues. The CDR3 region has the DNA TGTGCCTGGATGGTTCAGGGAACCGGGGAGCTGTTTTTT. Translation gives CAWMVQGTGELFF.

The chain uses TRBV5-6 and TRBJ2-5; possibly TRBD2 for D (6 bases). This CDR3 has 14 amino acids. V was clipped by 3 bases and J by 0 bases, with 9 bases between them. Germline V CDR1 and CDR2: SGHDT, YYEEEE. The CDR3 spells CASSSSSDQETQYF. In nucleotides, the CDR3 is TGTGCCAGCAGCTCTTCTAGCGACCAAGAGACCCAGTACTTC.

The chain joins TRBV19 to TRBJ1-2, with TRBD1 matching over 7 bases. The germline gives CDR1 LNHDA, CDR2 SQIVND (reference sequence). The J segment lost 7 bases and the V segment lost 3 bases, leaving 5 bases of the junction unmatched. CDR3 size: 13 residues. CDR3 residues: CASSIGRTGGYTF. The CDR3 DNA sequence: TGTGCCAGTAGTATCGGGAGGACAGGTGGCTACACCTTC.

The chain links TRBV25-1 to TRBJ2-3, with TRBD2 identical over 8 bases. The length of the CDR3 is 17 residues. V lost 3 bases, J lost 3 bases, and 11 bases stayed unmatched. Germline CDR1 is MGHDK and CDR2 is SYGVNS. CDR3 sequence: CASSEHLSGGPTDTQYF. The CDR3 nucleotides are TGTGCCAGCAGTGAGCATCTCTCGGGAGGGCCGACAGATACGCAGTATTTT.

The chain links TRBV6-1 to TRBJ2-7; the D gene is possibly TRBD2 (6 bases). CDR1 is MNHNS, CDR2 SASEGT, per germline. V was clipped by 2 bases and J by 0 bases, with 11 bases between them. The CDR3 runs 15 residues. The CDR3 protein is CASSERGSGSYEQYF. The CDR3 coding sequence is TGTGCCAGCAGTGAAAGGGGTAGCGGCTCCTACGAGCAGTACTTC.

The chain employs TRBV30 and TRBJ1-5; 9 bases map to TRBD1. Germline CDR1 is GTSNPN and CDR2 is SVGIG (reference sequence). This CDR3 spans 15 amino acids. Trimming at V came to 2 bases and at J to 3 bases, leaving 5 bases not matched to a gene. Written as DNA, the CDR3 is TGTGCCTGGAGTCGCGGGACAGGGTTCAATCAGCCCCAGCATTTT. The encoded protein is CAWSRGTGFNQPQHF. The full variable domain, in which reference TRBV30 and TRBJ1-5 provide the parts outside the CDR3, is SQTIHQWPATLVQPVGSPLSLECTVEGTSNPNLYWYRQAAGRGLQLLFYSVGIGQISSEVPQNLSASRPQDRQFILSSKKLLLSDSGFYLCAWSRGTGFNQPQHFGDGTRLSIL.